This T cell receptor (beta chain) was obtained from a study of OX40 agonist ivuxolimab in advanced cancers. Clones were read by immunoSEQ multiplex PCR, and TCRdb kept only the in-frame ones, dropping some. The table includes approximately 88,000 clones, around nine tenths detected once. CDR1 and CDR2 (germline): LGHNA, YNFKEQ. There are 13 residues in the CDR3. Trimming took 10 bases from V and 6 from J, leaving 19 bases between them. This sequence was found in an adult with an advanced solid tumor such as melanoma, head and neck, liver or kidney cancer. Sequenced material: CD4+ or CD8+ T cells sorted from blood, taken in a trial of the OX40 agonist ivuxolimab. The rearrangement links TRBV4-2 to TRBJ2-7, with D tentatively TRBD2 (5 bases). The CDR3 coding sequence is TGTGCCACCGCAGCGGTTCCTAATGGCGAGCAGTACTTC. This gives the protein CATAAVPNGEQYF.